One sample yielded the 10 T cell receptor beta chains listed below, sequenced in a study of blood T cell repertoires in COVID-19. Sequenced by immunoSEQ multiplex PCR; TCRdb stores in-frame clones only, minus some. The sample lists about 380,000 clones, around 85% seen once, with more than 3% in the top ten. Sequencing input: peripheral blood. The receptor source for this set is a woman aged 18-29 years with acute or convalescent COVID-19.

The chain joins TRBV5-1 to TRBJ1-5; maybe TRBD1 (5 bases). Germline CDR1 and CDR2: SGHRS and YFSETQ. The ends were cut back, 4 bases at V and 11 bases at J, with 22 bases in the middle. This CDR3 is 15 amino acids long. CDR3 amino acids: CASSADGGTLGSQHF. The CDR3 DNA reads TGCGCCAGCAGCGCGGACGGAGGGACGTTAGGGTCCCAGCATTTT.

J is TRBJ2-1 and V is TRBV29-1, with TRBD2 as a possible D gene (5 bases). The CDR3 consists of 15 residues. V dropped 0 bases and J dropped 8 bases, with 17 bases sitting between them. The V gene's germline CDR1 is SQVTM and CDR2 ANQGSEA. Written as DNA, the CDR3 is TGCAGCGTTGAAGATCGGGATCGCCGATCCGATGAGCAGTTCTTC. Protein: CSVEDRDRRSDEQFF.

The chain links TRBV6-6 to TRBJ1-2; 7 nucleotides match TRBD1. CDR3 size: 14 residues. CDR1 and CDR2 (germline): MNHNY, SVGAGI (reference sequence). J was trimmed by 8 bases and V by 7 bases; bases with no gene match: 13. The CDR3: CASTKTGSTGGYTF. The CDR3 nucleotides read TGTGCCAGCACCAAGACAGGGTCGACGGGGGGCTACACCTTC.

The table lists this clone with a count of one. The chain links TRBV9 to TRBJ2-3, with D uncertain. Trimming took 0 bases from V and 1 from J, leaving 15 bases between them. Germline V gene lookup returns CDR1 SGDLS and CDR2 YYNGEE. This CDR3 spans 17 amino acids. CDR3 in DNA: TGTGCCAGCAGCGTAGGAGGTTCTTTGGCTGGCACAGATACGCAGTATTTT. Translated: CASSVGGSLAGTDTQYF.

This clone was counted ten times or more. This chain links TRBV6-1 with TRBJ2-2; TRBD2 aligns across 11 bases. Germline lookup yields CDR1 MNHNS and CDR2 SASEGT. This CDR3 is 15 amino acids long. Trimming took 2 bases from V and 6 from J; bases not matched to a gene: 2. CDR3 residues: CASSELAGGPGELFF. CDR3 bases: TGTGCCAGCAGTGAATTAGCGGGAGGGCCCGGGGAGCTGTTTTTT.

This chain links TRBV9 with TRBJ2-2; TRBD1 aligns across 9 bases. The V gene's germline CDR1 is SGDLS and CDR2 YYNGEE. With 4 bases clipped from V and 4 bases from J, the junction kept 8 bases outside the gene matches. The CDR3 loop spans 16 amino acids. The CDR3 region has the DNA TGTGCCAGCAGCCCTGTGGGGACAGGGACCACCGGGGAGCTGTTTTTT. This codes for CASSPVGTGTTGELFF.

The chain joins TRBV10-3 to TRBJ2-3, with a tentative D call TRBD2 (7 bases). Trimming took off 3 bases at V and 0 bases at J, with 25 bases between the two ends. The V gene's germline CDR1 is ENHRY and CDR2 SYGVKD. The CDR3 is 20 residues long. The CDR3 bases are TGTGCCATCAGTGACGGGGGGCGGGGGACCTATACCTCTAGCACAGATACGCAGTATTTT. Its translation is CAISDGGRGTYTSSTDTQYF.

The chain uses TRBV27 and TRBJ2-2; D is possibly TRBD2 (6 bases). V was clipped by 3 bases and J by 6 bases, with 11 bases between them. Germline V lookup: CDR1 MNHEY, CDR2 SMNVEV (reference sequence). The CDR3 extends over 14 amino acids. The CDR3 DNA is TGTGCCAGCAGTTTCCGGGACTTTTCCGGGGAGCTGTTTTTT. Its protein is CASSFRDFSGELFF.

The gene calls are TRBV2 and TRBJ1-2, with 7 bases that match TRBD1. CDR3 length equals 13 residues. CDR1 and CDR2 from the germline V gene are SNHLY and FYNNEI. The J segment lost 4 bases and the V segment lost 8 bases, leaving 7 bases of the junction unmatched. As DNA, the CDR3 is TGTGCCAGCTATGGACAGGACCTCTATGGCTACACCTTC. Translation: CASYGQDLYGYTF.

Note on this clone: The sample carries other DNA sequences with the same CDR3. This chain connects TRBV28 to TRBJ1-1, with TRBD1 matching over 7 bases. Germline V gene data show CDR1 as MDHEN and CDR2 as SYDVKM. The CDR3 spans 13 residues. Trimming took 6 bases from V and 1 from J; bases not matched to a gene: 2. The CDR3 DNA is TGTGCCAGCAGCCGGACAGGGAACACTGAAGCTTTCTTT. It specifies CASSRTGNTEAFF.